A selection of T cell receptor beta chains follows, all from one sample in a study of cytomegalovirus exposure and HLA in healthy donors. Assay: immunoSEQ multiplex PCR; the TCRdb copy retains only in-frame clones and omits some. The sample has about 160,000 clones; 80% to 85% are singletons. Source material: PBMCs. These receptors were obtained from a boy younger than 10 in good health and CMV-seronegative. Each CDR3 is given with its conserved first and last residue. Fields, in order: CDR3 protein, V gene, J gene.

CASSKLAEQFTDTQYF	TRBV19	TRBJ2-3
CASKEGGASYGYTF	TRBV6-5	TRBJ1-2
CASRDIAGGYNEQFF	TRBV2	TRBJ2-1
CASSGGGTGIFEAFF	TRBV2	TRBJ1-1
CASSQLMDRVDEKLFF	TRBV4-1	TRBJ1-4
CASSLDPGTDTQYF	TRBV11-3	TRBJ2-3
CASRGLNNEQFF	TRBV19	TRBJ2-1
CASSQAAGTYPYGYTF	TRBV14	TRBJ1-2
CASSLSGQAVETQYF	TRBV5-4	TRBJ2-5
CASSLQGVNNSPLHF	TRBV7-8	TRBJ1-6
CASEQGILVGELFF	TRBV19	TRBJ2-2
CASSLTASGSGEQYF	TRBV5-1	TRBJ2-7
CASSQGTGNTEAFF	TRBV5-1	TRBJ1-1
CASSPHPQGARTGELFF	TRBV7-2	TRBJ2-2
CATSRAASGNRSYNEQFF	TRBV15	TRBJ2-1
CASRPTGGIGYGYTF	TRBV27	TRBJ1-2
CASSLSRGAEAFF	TRBV7-2	TRBJ1-1
CSTRPGTSGNNEQFF	TRBV29-1	TRBJ2-1
CASSFGGPISGNTIYF	TRBV11-1	TRBJ1-3
CASSLVGGGPYNEQFF	TRBV5-1	TRBJ2-1
CASSGLAGLPELFF	TRBV2	TRBJ2-2
CASSSGTSGGTQYF	TRBV7-8	TRBJ2-3
CASSLGGPAVDIGYTF	TRBV13	TRBJ1-2
CASSFLYPSSYNEQFF	TRBV7-9	TRBJ2-1
CASSRTLRTASEAFF	TRBV25-1	TRBJ1-1
CAWGHSRNTEAFF	TRBV30	TRBJ1-1
CASSVHGQNTEAFF	TRBV7-2	TRBJ1-1
CAWSTGGSNQPQHF	TRBV30	TRBJ1-5
CASSEGAGGGLETQYF	TRBV6-1	TRBJ2-5
CASSLVSTRLGGRDEQFF	TRBV7-2	TRBJ2-1
CASSPRGGNYGYTF	TRBV5-4	TRBJ1-2
CASSPNQGAGEKLFF	TRBV7-8	TRBJ1-4
CAWSPKFNYGYTF	TRBV30	TRBJ1-2
CASSLESSRTQYF	TRBV7-2	TRBJ2-5
CASSIGQGNTEAFF	TRBV19	TRBJ1-1
CASSLYGGKETQYF	TRBV7-7	TRBJ2-5
CATSRGQSHEQYF	TRBV15	TRBJ2-7
CASWTSGSQETQYF	TRBV25-1	TRBJ2-5
CASRTNRVNYGYTF	TRBV2	TRBJ1-2
CASSVAGQYEKLFF	TRBV2	TRBJ1-4
CASSWELQGEEAFF	TRBV5-1	TRBJ1-1
CASSQAPGENTEAFF	TRBV7-2	TRBJ1-1
CASSLGADTQYF	TRBV7-8	TRBJ2-3
CASRTYGGELFF	TRBV11-2	TRBJ2-2
CASSQATVTTGELFF	TRBV4-3	TRBJ2-2
CASSISSAKRGRRKNIQYF	TRBV21-1	TRBJ2-4
CASSEQGASNTGELFF	TRBV6-1	TRBJ2-2
CASSYTGLAGINEQFF	TRBV6-5	TRBJ2-1
CASSLHSNNEQFF	TRBV7-2	TRBJ2-1
CASSVTGGIRTEAFF	TRBV27	TRBJ1-1
CASSLGGTGIVHFF	TRBV27	TRBJ2-1
CASSQELTGQGRGYTF	TRBV14	TRBJ1-2
CASSLSPTGFGEKLFF	TRBV7-6	TRBJ1-4